These 7 T cell receptor beta chains were all obtained from the same sample, sequenced in a study of OX40 agonist ivuxolimab in advanced cancers. Clones were read by immunoSEQ multiplex PCR, and TCRdb kept only the in-frame ones, dropping some. The table has about 45,000 clones, around 84% seen once; the top ten hold approximately 16%. Specimen: CD4+ or CD8+ T cells sorted from blood, collected in a trial of the OX40 agonist ivuxolimab. Source of these receptors: an adult with an advanced solid tumor such as melanoma, head and neck, liver or kidney cancer.

In the case of this clone: One end of the junction varies from germline; a read error may be responsible. The chain couples TRBV6-1 to TRBJ1-4, with D maybe TRBD1 (5 bases). The CDR3 length is 15 residues. Germline loops: CDR1 MNHNS, CDR2 SASEGT. CDR3 residues: CASSEATGFNEKLFF. The CDR3 nucleotides are TGTGCCAGCAGCGAAGCTACAGGATTTAATGAAAAACTGTTTTTT.

This rearrangement joins TRBV5-8 to TRBJ2-2, with D hard to call. This CDR3 spans 13 amino acids. V was trimmed by 5 bases and J by 8 bases, leaving 13 bases between them. Germline CDR1 reads SGHTS; CDR2 reads YDEGEE. CDR3 nucleotide sequence: TGTGCCAGCAGTTCCGACCCCCGAGGGGAGCTGTTTTTT. It codes for CASSSDPRGELFF.

This rearrangement joins TRBV9 to TRBJ2-1; 9 bases agree with TRBD2. CDR1 and CDR2 from the germline V gene are SGDLS and YYNGEE. Trimming took 3 bases from V and 1 from J; bases not matched to a gene: 8. This CDR3 is built from 17 residues. CDR3 DNA sequence: TGTGCCAGCAGCGGACCGGCTAGCGGGGTATCCTACAATGAGCAGTTCTTC. Residues: CASSGPASGVSYNEQFF.

The chain links TRBV7-5 to TRBJ2-7; the listed D gene, TRBD1, was not tested against the DNA. TRBV7-5 is a listed pseudogene. This CDR3 region has 19 residues. The CDR3 nucleotides are TGTGTCAGAAGTTTAGGACCGGGACAGGGGGCGTCCGCCCCCTACGAGCAGTACTTC. Protein: CVRSLGPGQGASAPYEQYF.

The chain links TRBV5-1 to TRBJ2-7; TRBD2 is a possible D gene (6 bases). V was pared by 4 bases and J by 2 bases, with 10 bases between. Looked up from germline, CDR1 is SGHRS and CDR2 is YFSETQ. There are 13 residues in the CDR3. Written as DNA, the CDR3 is TGCGCCAGCAGCCCGGGACTGGCCTACGAGCAGTACTTC. It encodes CASSPGLAYEQYF.

J is TRBJ2-1 and V is TRBV18; 8 bases match TRBD2. The germline V gene encodes CDR1 KGHSH and CDR2 LQKENI. The trim removed 4 bases at V and 8 bases at J, leaving 10 bases unmatched. The CDR3 sequence is 15 residues long. CDR3: CASSLSSGFEDEQFF. The CDR3 nucleotides read TGTGCCAGCTCACTGTCTAGCGGGTTCGAGGATGAGCAGTTCTTC.

This sequence joins TRBV30 and TRBJ2-3; D call uncertain. V lost 2 bases and J 2 bases, leaving 11 bases between the germline ends. The germline V gene encodes CDR1 GTSNPN and CDR2 SVGIG (reference sequence). The CDR3 contains 14 residues. CDR3 in DNA: TGTGCCTGGAGTTACCCGGGTTTCACAGATACGCAGTATTTT. This gives the protein CAWSYPGFTDTQYF.